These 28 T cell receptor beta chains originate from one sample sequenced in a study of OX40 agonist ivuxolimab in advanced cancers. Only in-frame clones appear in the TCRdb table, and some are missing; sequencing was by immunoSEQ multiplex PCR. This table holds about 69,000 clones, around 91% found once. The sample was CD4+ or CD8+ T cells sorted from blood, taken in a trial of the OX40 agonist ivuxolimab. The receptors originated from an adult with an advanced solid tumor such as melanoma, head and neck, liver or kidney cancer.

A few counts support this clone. DNA for the CDR3: TGTGCCAGTAGTATAGGGCTCGCCCACGGAGCTTTCTTT. Translation: CASSIGLAHGAFF. The chain couples TRBV19 to TRBJ1-1, with D unclear. Germline V gene lookup returns CDR1 LNHDA and CDR2 SQIVND (reference sequence). The CDR3 is 13 amino acids. V lost 1 base and J lost 10, with 13 bases in between. Combining the CDR3 with reference TRBV19 and TRBJ1-1 gives the whole variable domain DGGITQSPKYLFRKEGQNVTLSCEQNLNHDAMYWYRQDPGQGLRLIYYSQIVNDFQKGDIAEGYSVSREKKESFPLTVTSAQKNPTAFYLCASSIGLAHGAFFGQGTRLTVV.

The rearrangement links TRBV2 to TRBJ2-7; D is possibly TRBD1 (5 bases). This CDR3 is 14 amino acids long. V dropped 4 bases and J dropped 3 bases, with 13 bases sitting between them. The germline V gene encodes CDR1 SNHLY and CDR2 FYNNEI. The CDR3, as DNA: TGTGCCAGCAGTGGACTGACAGTAAGCTACGAGCAGTACTTC. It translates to CASSGLTVSYEQYF.

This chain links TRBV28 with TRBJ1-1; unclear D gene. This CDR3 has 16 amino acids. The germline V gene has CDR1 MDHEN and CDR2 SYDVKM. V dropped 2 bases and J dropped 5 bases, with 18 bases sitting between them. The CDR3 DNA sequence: TGTGCCAGCAGTTTAAGGCAGGCCGTCGGATGGACTGAAGCTTTCTTT. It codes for CASSLRQAVGWTEAFF.

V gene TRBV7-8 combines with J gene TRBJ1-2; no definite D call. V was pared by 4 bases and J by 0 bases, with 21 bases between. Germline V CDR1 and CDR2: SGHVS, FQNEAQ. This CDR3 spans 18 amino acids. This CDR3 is CASSYSRLGTLANYGYTF. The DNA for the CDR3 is TGTGCCAGCAGCTACTCTAGACTGGGAACTTTAGCTAACTATGGCTACACCTTC. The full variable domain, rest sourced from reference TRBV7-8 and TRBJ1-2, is GAGVSQSPRYKVAKRGQDVALRCDPISGHVSLFWYQQALGQGPEFLTYFQNEAQLDKSGLPSDRFFAERPEGSVSTLKIQRTQQEDSAVYLCASSYSRLGTLANYGYTFGSGTRLTVV.

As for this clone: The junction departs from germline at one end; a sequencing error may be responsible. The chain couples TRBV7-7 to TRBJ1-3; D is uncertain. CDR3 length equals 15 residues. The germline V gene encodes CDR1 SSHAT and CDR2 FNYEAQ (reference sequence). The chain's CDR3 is CASSLGQSSGNTIYF. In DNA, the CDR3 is TGTGCTAGCAGCTTAGGGCAGAGCTCTGGAAACACCATATATTTT.

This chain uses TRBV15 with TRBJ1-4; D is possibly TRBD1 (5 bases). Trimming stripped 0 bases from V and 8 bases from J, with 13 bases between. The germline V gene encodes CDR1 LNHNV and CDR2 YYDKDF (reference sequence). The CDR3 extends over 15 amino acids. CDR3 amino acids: CATSRDGDPEEKLFF. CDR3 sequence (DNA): TGTGCCACCAGCAGAGATGGGGACCCGGAGGAAAAACTGTTTTTT.

CDR3 nucleotide sequence: TGTGCCAGCCTACCACCAAACACTAATGAGCAGTTCTTC. This sequence encodes CASLPPNTNEQFF. The rearrangement joins TRBV7-9 to TRBJ2-1; the D is unclear. The CDR3 has 13 residues. Germline V gene data show CDR1 as SEHNR and CDR2 as FQNEAQ (reference sequence). V was cut by 8 bases and J by 7 bases, with 15 bases left in between.

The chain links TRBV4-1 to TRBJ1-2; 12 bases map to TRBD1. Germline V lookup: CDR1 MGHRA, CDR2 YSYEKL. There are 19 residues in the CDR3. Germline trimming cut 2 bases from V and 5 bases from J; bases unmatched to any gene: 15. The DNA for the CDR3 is TGCGCCAGCAGCCAATTAGGCGGGACAGGGGGCGCGACGTTTTATGGCTACACCTTC. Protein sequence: CASSQLGGTGGATFYGYTF.

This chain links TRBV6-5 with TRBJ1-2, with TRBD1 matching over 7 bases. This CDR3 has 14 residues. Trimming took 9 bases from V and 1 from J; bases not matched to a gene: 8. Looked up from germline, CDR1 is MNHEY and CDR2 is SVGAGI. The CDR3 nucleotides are TGTGCCAGTTCCGGGACAGCCGTTAACTATGGCTACACCTTC. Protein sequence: CASSGTAVNYGYTF.

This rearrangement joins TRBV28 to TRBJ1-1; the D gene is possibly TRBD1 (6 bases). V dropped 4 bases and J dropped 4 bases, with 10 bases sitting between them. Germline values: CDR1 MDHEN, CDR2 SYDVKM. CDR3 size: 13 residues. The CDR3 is CASSSGVTTEAFF. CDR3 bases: TGTGCCAGCAGTTCAGGGGTAACCACTGAAGCTTTCTTT.

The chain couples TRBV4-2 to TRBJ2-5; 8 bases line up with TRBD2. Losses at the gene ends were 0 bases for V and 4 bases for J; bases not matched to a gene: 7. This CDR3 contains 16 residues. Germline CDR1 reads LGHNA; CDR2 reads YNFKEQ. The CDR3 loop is CASSQEAGLVRETQYF. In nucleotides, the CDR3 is TGTGCCAGCAGCCAAGAGGCGGGACTAGTCCGAGAGACCCAGTACTTC.

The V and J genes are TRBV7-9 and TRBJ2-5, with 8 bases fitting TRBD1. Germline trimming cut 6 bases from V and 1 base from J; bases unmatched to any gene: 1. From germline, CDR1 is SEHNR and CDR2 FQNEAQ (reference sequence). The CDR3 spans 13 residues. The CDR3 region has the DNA TGTGCCAGCAGAACAGGGGGCCAAGAGACCCAGTACTTC. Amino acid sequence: CASRTGGQETQYF.

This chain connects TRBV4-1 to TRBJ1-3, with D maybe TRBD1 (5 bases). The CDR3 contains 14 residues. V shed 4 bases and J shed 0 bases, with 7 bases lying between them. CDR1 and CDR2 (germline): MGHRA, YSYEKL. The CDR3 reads CASSPGSSGNTIYF. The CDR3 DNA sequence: TGCGCCAGCAGCCCAGGGAGCTCTGGAAACACCATATATTTT.

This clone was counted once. The CDR3 region has the DNA TGTGCCACCAGCAGAGATAAGCGTCAGGGGTTAGCGGCGTGGACTTACTACAATGAGCAGTTCTTC. Its translation is CATSRDKRQGLAAWTYYNEQFF. The J gene is TRBJ2-1, the V gene TRBV15, with D perhaps assigned TRBD1 or TRBD2 (6 bases each). CDR1 and CDR2 (germline): LNHNV, YYDKDF (reference sequence). V shed 0 bases and J shed 3 bases, with 30 bases lying between them. The length of the CDR3 is 22 residues.

The CDR3 loop reads CASSLDQLNTGELFF. The CDR3 DNA is TGTGCCAGCAGCTTAGACCAGCTGAACACCGGGGAGCTGTTTTTT. V usage is TRBV7-9 and J usage is TRBJ2-2; D is unclear. The CDR3 runs to 15 residues. The V and J ends lost 1 base and 1 base respectively, with 7 bases between them. Germline values: CDR1 SEHNR, CDR2 FQNEAQ (reference sequence).

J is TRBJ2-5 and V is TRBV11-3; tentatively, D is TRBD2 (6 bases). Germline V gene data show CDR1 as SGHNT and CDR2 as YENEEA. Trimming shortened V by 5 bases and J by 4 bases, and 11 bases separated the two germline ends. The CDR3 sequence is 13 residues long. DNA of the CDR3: TGTGCCAGCAGCCTCGGGACTGTAGAGACCCAGTACTTC. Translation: CASSLGTVETQYF.

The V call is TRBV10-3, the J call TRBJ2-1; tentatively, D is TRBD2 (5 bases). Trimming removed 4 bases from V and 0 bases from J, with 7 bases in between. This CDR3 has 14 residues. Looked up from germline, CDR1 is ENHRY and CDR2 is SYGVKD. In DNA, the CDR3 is TGTGCCATCAGTGTGGGGAGCTCCTACAATGAGCAGTTCTTC. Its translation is CAISVGSSYNEQFF.

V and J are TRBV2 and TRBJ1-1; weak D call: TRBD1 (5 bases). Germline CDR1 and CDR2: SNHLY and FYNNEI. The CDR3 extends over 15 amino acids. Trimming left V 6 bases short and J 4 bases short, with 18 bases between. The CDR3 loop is CASRLSRASGTEAFF. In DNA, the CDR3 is TGTGCCAGCAGGCTATCCAGGGCGTCGGGCACTGAAGCTTTCTTT.

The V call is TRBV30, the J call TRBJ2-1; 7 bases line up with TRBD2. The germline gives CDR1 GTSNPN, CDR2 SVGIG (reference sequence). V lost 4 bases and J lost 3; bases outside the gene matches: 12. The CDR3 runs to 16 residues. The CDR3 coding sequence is TGTGCCTGGACTAGAGAGGGAGGGGATCTCTACAATGAGCAGTTCTTC. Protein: CAWTREGGDLYNEQFF.

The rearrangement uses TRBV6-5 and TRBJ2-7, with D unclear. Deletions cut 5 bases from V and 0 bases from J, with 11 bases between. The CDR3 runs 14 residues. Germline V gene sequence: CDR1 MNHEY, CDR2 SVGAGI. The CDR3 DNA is TGTGCCAGCAGTCTCCGGGTCGGCTCCTACGAGCAGTACTTC. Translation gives CASSLRVGSYEQYF.

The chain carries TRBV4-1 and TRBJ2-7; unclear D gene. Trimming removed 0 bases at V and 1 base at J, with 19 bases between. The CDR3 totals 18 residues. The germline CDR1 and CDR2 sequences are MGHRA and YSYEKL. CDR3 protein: CASSQDLGGTSISYEQYF. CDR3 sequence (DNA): TGCGCCAGCAGCCAAGATTTGGGCGGAACTTCGATATCCTACGAGCAGTACTTC.

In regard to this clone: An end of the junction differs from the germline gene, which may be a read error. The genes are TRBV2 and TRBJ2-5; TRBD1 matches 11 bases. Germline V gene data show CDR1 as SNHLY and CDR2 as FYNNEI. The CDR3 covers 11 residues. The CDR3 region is CASSEDRGRNF. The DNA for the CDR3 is TGTGCCAGCAGTGAGGACAGGGGGCGAAACTTC.

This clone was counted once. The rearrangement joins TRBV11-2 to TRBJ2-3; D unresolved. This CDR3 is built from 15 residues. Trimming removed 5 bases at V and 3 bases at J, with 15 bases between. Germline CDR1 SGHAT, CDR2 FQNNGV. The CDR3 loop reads CASSPDPAWTDTQYF. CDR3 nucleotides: TGTGCCAGCAGCCCCGACCCGGCCTGGACAGATACGCAGTATTTT.

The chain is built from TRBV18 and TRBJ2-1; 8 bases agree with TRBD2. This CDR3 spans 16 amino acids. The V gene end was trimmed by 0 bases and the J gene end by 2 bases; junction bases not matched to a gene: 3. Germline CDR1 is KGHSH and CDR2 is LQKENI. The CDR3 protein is CASSPPAGGPYNEQFF. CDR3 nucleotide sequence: TGTGCCAGCTCACCACCTGCGGGGGGCCCCTACAATGAGCAGTTCTTC.

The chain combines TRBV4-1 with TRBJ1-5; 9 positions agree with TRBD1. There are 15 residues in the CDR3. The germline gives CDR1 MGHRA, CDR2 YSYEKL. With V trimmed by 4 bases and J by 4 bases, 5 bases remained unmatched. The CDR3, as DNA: TGCGCCAGCAGCCTACGACAGGGGGAGAATCAGCCCCAGCATTTT. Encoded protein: CASSLRQGENQPQHF.

CDR3 sequence: CASSQGTSPYNEQFF. In nucleotides, the CDR3 is TGTGCCAGCAGTCAAGGGACATCCCCCTACAATGAGCAGTTCTTC. This chain joins TRBV6-6 and TRBJ2-1, with a tentative D call TRBD1 (6 bases). Trimming took off 5 bases at V and 2 bases at J, with 13 bases between the two ends. Germline values: CDR1 MNHNY, CDR2 SVGAGI (reference sequence). The CDR3 covers 15 residues.

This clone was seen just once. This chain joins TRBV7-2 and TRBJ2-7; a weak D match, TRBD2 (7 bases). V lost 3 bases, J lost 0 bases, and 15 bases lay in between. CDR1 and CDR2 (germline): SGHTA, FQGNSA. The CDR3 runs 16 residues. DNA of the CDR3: TGTGCCAGCAGCTTGGAAGGGGGGGTTAACTCCTACGAGCAGTACTTC. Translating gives CASSLEGGVNSYEQYF.

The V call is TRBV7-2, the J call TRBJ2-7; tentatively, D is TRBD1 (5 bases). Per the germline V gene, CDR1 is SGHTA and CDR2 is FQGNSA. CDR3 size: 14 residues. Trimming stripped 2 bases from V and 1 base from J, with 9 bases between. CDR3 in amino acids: CASSLITGSYEQYF. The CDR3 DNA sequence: TGTGCCAGCAGCTTAATTACAGGTTCCTACGAGCAGTACTTC.